A selection of T cell receptor beta chains follows, all from one sample in a study of STAT3 mutations in large granular lymphocyte leukemia. TCRdb's table, derived via immunoSEQ multiplex PCR, lists solely in-frame clones and lacks some. Altogether some 37,000 clones are present, approximately 91% being singletons, with the ten largest covering about 0.46%. Sequenced sample: PBMCs. These receptors came from a human donor with T large granular lymphocyte leukemia. Some clones in this sample may be carry-over from other donors' samples. Both conserved end residues are part of each CDR3. Each record gives: J gene, V gene, clone size, D gene, CDR3 DNA, CDR3 protein. D genes are given only for firm matches. The size field is filled for only some rows; it gives once, few, many or a size class.

TRBJ2-3	TRBV5-1	NA	NA	TGCGCCAGCAGCTTAGGCGAGCCCACAGATACGCAGTATTTT	CASSLGEPTDTQYF
TRBJ1-1	TRBV11-2	NA	NA	TGTGCCAGCAGCTTAAAAGCGGGGGGGAACACTGAAGCTTTCTTT	CASSLKAGGNTEAFF
TRBJ1-3	TRBV5-6	NA	NA	TGTGCCAGCAGCTCTATGGTTGGACGGTCCTCTGGAAACACCATATATTTT	CASSSMVGRSSGNTIYF
TRBJ1-1	TRBV2	NA	NA	TGTGCCAGCAGTGAAGGGTCGGTGAACACTGAAGCTTTCTTT	CASSEGSVNTEAFF
TRBJ2-3	TRBV6-5	NA	TRBD1	TGTGCCAGCAGGGCCGGGACAGGGGACACAGATACGCAGTATTTT	CASRAGTGDTDTQYF
TRBJ2-2	TRBV6-5	once	TRBD1	TGTGCCAGCAGTTCAGGGGGCCAGGGCACCGGGGAGCTGTTTTTT	CASSSGGQGTGELFF
TRBJ2-7	TRBV7-9	NA	NA	TGTGCCAGCAGCTCGGTGGGATACGAGCAGTACTTC	CASSSVGYEQYF
TRBJ2-7	TRBV7-9	NA	TRBD1	TGTGCCAGCAGTAGACAGGGGTACGAGCAGTACTTC	CASSRQGYEQYF
TRBJ1-2	TRBV18	NA	TRBD1	TGTGCCAGCTCACCGGGGAACAGGGGAGGCTACACCTTC	CASSPGNRGGYTF
TRBJ2-2	TRBV5-1	NA	NA	TGCGCCAGCAGACTGGACAAGGCCACCGCCGGGGAGCTGTTTTTT	CASRLDKATAGELFF
TRBJ2-3	TRBV29-1	NA	TRBD2	TGCAGCTCACCGGGACTAGCCTCAGATACGCAGTATTTT	CSSPGLASDTQYF
TRBJ1-6	TRBV4-1	NA	NA	TGCGCCAGCAGCCAAGATCTCGGGGGTTCTCGTTCACCCCTCCACTTT	CASSQDLGGSRSPLHF
TRBJ2-5	TRBV18	NA	TRBD2	TGTGCCAGCTCACCACCGCGGACTAGCGGGGGAAAACAAGAGACCCAGTACTTC	CASSPPRTSGGKQETQYF
TRBJ2-2	TRBV14	NA	NA	TGTGCCAGCAGCCTGTTGCTTGGCCTGGGGACCGGGGAGCTGTTTTTT	CASSLLLGLGTGELFF
TRBJ2-3	TRBV7-8	once	TRBD2	TGTGCCAGCAGCCCACCCCTACTAGCGGCCACAGATACGCAGTATTTT	CASSPPLLAATDTQYF
TRBJ1-1	TRBV21-1	few	NA	TGTGCCAGCAGGGGGGACTGCTCTCACCCCAAAGCTTTCTTT	CASRGDCSHPKAFF
TRBJ1-1	TRBV2	few	TRBD1	TGTGCCAGCAGAAAGACAGGGGCGCGCACTGAAGCTTTCTTT	CASRKTGARTEAFF
TRBJ2-2	TRBV5-1	NA	NA	TGCGCCAGCAGCTTGGGGTCCCCTTTTACCGGGGAGCTGTTTTTT	CASSLGSPFTGELFF
TRBJ1-4	TRBV4-1	NA	TRBD1	TGCGCCAGCAGCCACGGGACAGGGGCTGAAAAACTGTTTTTT	CASSHGTGAEKLFF
TRBJ2-2	TRBV7-2	NA	TRBD2	TGTGCCAGTCCGAGCGGGGCGGGGACCGGGGAGCTGTTTTTT	CASPSGAGTGELFF
TRBJ2-5	TRBV7-2	NA	NA	TGTGCCAGCAGCTCCCGCAGGGTGGTCCAAGAGACCCAGTACTTC	CASSSRRVVQETQYF
TRBJ2-7	TRBV6-5	NA	NA	TGTGCCAGCAGTTACGCTCGACAAGACGAGCAGTACTTC	CASSYARQDEQYF
TRBJ2-6	TRBV5-6	NA	NA	TGTGCCAGCAGCTTCACGGGGAACGGGGCCAACGTCCTGACTTTC	CASSFTGNGANVLTF
TRBJ2-7	TRBV5-4	NA	NA	TGTGCCAGCAGCTACAGGAATTCCTACGAGCAGTACTTC	CASSYRNSYEQYF
TRBJ1-4	TRBV5-1	NA	TRBD1	TGCGCCAGCAGGGGGGGACAGGAGAATGAAAAACTGTTTTTT	CASRGGQENEKLFF
TRBJ1-6	TRBV10-2	NA	NA	TGCGCCAGCACTATGAATTATAATTCACCCCTCCACTTT	CASTMNYNSPLHF
TRBJ1-4	TRBV7-9	NA	NA	TGTGCCAGCAGCTTATCGCGTGTGGACGAAAAACTGTTTTTT	CASSLSRVDEKLFF
TRBJ2-5	TRBV11-2	NA	TRBD2	TGTGCCAGCGGCCCTCTAGCGGAAGAGACCCAGTACTTC	CASGPLAEETQYF
TRBJ2-3	TRBV9	NA	TRBD1	TGTGCCAGCAGCGGAAACAGGGGGAGAGATACGCAGTATTTT	CASSGNRGRDTQYF
TRBJ2-1	TRBV5-4	NA	TRBD1	TGTGCCAGCAGAAAACAGGGGGCGAATGAGCAGTTCTTC	CASRKQGANEQFF
TRBJ2-3	TRBV9	NA	NA	TGTGCCAGCAGCGAGCGTCCGGACCTCACAGATACGCAGTATTTT	CASSERPDLTDTQYF
TRBJ2-7	TRBV28	NA	NA	TGTGCCAGCAGTTCCGGCGGTGGCAAGCTACGAGAGCAGTACTTC	CASSSGGGKLREQYF
TRBJ1-2	TRBV30	NA	NA	TGTGCCTGGAGTGGGGCCTTAAGCTATGGCTACACCTTC	CAWSGALSYGYTF
TRBJ1-2	TRBV7-9	NA	TRBD1	TGTGCCAGCAGCCCGGGACAGAACTATGGCTACACCTTC	CASSPGQNYGYTF
TRBJ1-1	TRBV27	NA	NA	TGTGCCAGCAGTTTATGGGAGGGAGGGACTGAAGCTTTCTTT	CASSLWEGGTEAFF
TRBJ2-1	TRBV4-2	once	TRBD2	TGTGCCAGCAGCCAAGAACTAGCGGGGGGTTGGAATGAGCAGTTCTTC	CASSQELAGGWNEQFF
TRBJ1-2	TRBV29-1	NA	NA	TGCAGCGTTGAAATCGCAGGGCATGTCGGCTACACCTTC	CSVEIAGHVGYTF
TRBJ1-2	TRBV7-9	NA	NA	TGTGCCAGCAGCTTAGAGGTCCCTAACTATGGCTACACCTTC	CASSLEVPNYGYTF
TRBJ2-1	TRBV10-3	NA	TRBD2	TGTGCCGCTTCCGGGACTAGCGGTAACAATGAGCAGTTCTTC	CAASGTSGNNEQFF
TRBJ1-2	TRBV28	NA	TRBD1	TGTGCCAGCAGTTCTCCGGGACAGAGCTATGGCTACACCTTC	CASSSPGQSYGYTF
TRBJ2-5	TRBV4-3	NA	NA	TGCGCCAGCAGCCAAGATCTAGAGGGTCGAGAGACCCAGTACTTC	CASSQDLEGRETQYF
TRBJ2-6	TRBV2	NA	NA	TGTGCCAGCAGTGGAATGGTTTCAAGCTCTGGGGCCAACGTCCTGACTTTC	CASSGMVSSSGANVLTF
TRBJ2-3	TRBV19	NA	TRBD2	TGTGCCAGTAGCTGGGGGGGAGGCCGCACAGATACGCAGTATTTT	CASSWGGGRTDTQYF
TRBJ1-3	TRBV11-3	NA	TRBD1	TGTGCCAGCAGCCCTGGACAGGGTCCTGGAAACACCATATATTTT	CASSPGQGPGNTIYF
TRBJ1-5	TRBV11-2	few	NA	TGTGCCAGCAGCTTAGGGGACAGCAATCAGCCCCAGCATTTT	CASSLGDSNQPQHF